The 7 T cell receptor beta chains below were found in one sample sequenced in a study of blood T cell repertoires in COVID-19. Here immunoSEQ multiplex PCR was the method, and the copy in TCRdb shows in-frame clones only, minus some. The sample has around 230,000 clones, around 86% seen once. The material sequenced was PBMCs or T cells enriched from blood (not recorded which). Receptor source: a woman between 40 and 50 years old with acute COVID-19.

The genes are TRBV5-4 and TRBJ2-5; D gene unclear. The ends were cut back, 0 bases at V and 2 bases at J, with 14 bases in the middle. This CDR3 contains 16 residues. Looked up from germline, CDR1 is SGHNT and CDR2 is YYREEE (reference sequence). The CDR3 protein is CASSLGVGGQQETQYF. The DNA of the CDR3 is TGTGCCAGCAGCTTGGGAGTCGGCGGTCAACAAGAGACCCAGTACTTC. The full variable domain, completed using reference TRBV5-4 and TRBJ2-5, is ETGVTQSPTHLIKTRGQQVTLRCSSQSGHNTVSWYQQALGQGPQFIFQYYREEENGRGNFPPRFSGLQFPNYSSELNVNALELDDSALYLCASSLGVGGQQETQYFGPGTRLLVL.

The chain uses TRBV7-3 and TRBJ2-1; D is ambiguous. V was pared by 3 bases and J by 0 bases, with 3 bases between. This CDR3 spans 13 amino acids. The germline V gene has CDR1 SGHTA and CDR2 FQGTGA. In DNA form, the CDR3 reads TGTGCCAGCAGCTTTAGCTCCTACAATGAGCAGTTCTTC. The encoded protein is CASSFSSYNEQFF.

This chain uses TRBV18 with TRBJ1-1, with 10 bases identical to TRBD1. After removal of 3 bases from V and 0 bases from J, the junction contained 7 bases not matched to a gene. The germline CDR1 and CDR2 sequences are KGHSH and LQKENI. This CDR3 comprises 17 residues. The CDR3 nucleotides are TGTGCCAGCTCACCCCAGGGACAGGGGAGGGTGAACACTGAAGCTTTCTTT. Translated, it gives CASSPQGQGRVNTEAFF.

The chain has TRBV19 and TRBJ1-5; maybe TRBD1 (6 bases). Germline V lookup: CDR1 LNHDA, CDR2 SQIVND (reference sequence). V lost 5 bases and J 8 bases, leaving 13 bases between the germline ends. The CDR3 spans 13 residues. The chain's CDR3 is CASSSDRLEPQHF. The CDR3 coding sequence is TGTGCCAGTAGTTCTGACAGGCTGGAGCCCCAGCATTTT.

The CDR3 reads CASSLGGLGRGQFF. The CDR3 DNA reads TGTGCCAGCAGCTTAGGGGGACTAGGGAGAGGGCAGTTCTTC. The chain has TRBV7-3 and TRBJ2-1, with 8 positions matching TRBD2. V was clipped by 2 bases and J by 12 bases; unmatched bases: 9. Germline V gene sequence: CDR1 SGHTA, CDR2 FQGTGA. The CDR3 is 14 residues long.

The chain carries TRBV5-5 and TRBJ1-5; 9 bases agree with TRBD1. Germline V gives CDR1 SGHKS, CDR2 YYEKEE (reference sequence). V was clipped by 3 bases and J by 6 bases; unmatched bases: 4. There are 14 residues in the CDR3. The DNA for the CDR3 is TGTGCCAGCAGCTCTACAGGGGGCGGTCAGCCCCAGCATTTT. Translated, it gives CASSSTGGGQPQHF. Full variable domain (rest looked up from reference TRBV5-5 and TRBJ1-5): DAGVTQSPTHLIKTRGQQVTLRCSPISGHKSVSWYQQVLGQGPQFIFQYYEKEERGRGNFPDRFSARQFPNYSSELNVNALLLGDSALYLCASSSTGGGQPQHFGDGTRLSIL.

A single count supports this clone. The chain recombines TRBV27 with TRBJ1-2; D is possibly TRBD1 (5 bases). The germline V gene encodes CDR1 MNHEY and CDR2 SMNVEV (reference sequence). Trimming left V 6 bases short and J 4 bases short, with 18 bases between. CDR3 size: 15 residues. CDR3 nucleotide sequence: TGTGCCAGCAGGGAGGGGCAGGGAGGGAGCTATGGCTACACCTTC. The encoded protein is CASREGQGGSYGYTF.